Included here is one T cell receptor (beta chain) sequence, with context. The antigen remains unidentified. Germline V gene sequence: CDR1 PRHDT, CDR2 FYEKMQ (reference sequence). Trimming stripped 3 bases from V and 4 bases from J, with 9 bases between. The CDR3 has 13 residues. 60 Vbeta and 13 Jbeta primers were used in PCR. Measured with immunoSEQ multiplex PCR; TCRdb has only the in-frame clones, and not every one. The sample contains 150,000 to 200,000 clones, roughly four fifths of which appear only once. This sample is drawn from a study of cytomegalovirus exposure and HLA in healthy donors. Overall study findings and caveats: There was a cluster of highly shared sequence variants that was likely a sequencing artifact.

The chain links TRBV13 to TRBJ1-2, with a tentative D call TRBD1 (5 bases). The sequence derives from a man aged 30-40 years in good health and CMV-seronegative. Sequencing input: PBMCs. In DNA form, the CDR3 reads TGTGCCAGCAGCTTCGGCGGGACCTATGGCTACACCTTC. This sequence encodes CASSFGGTYGYTF.